The present entry profiles one T cell receptor beta chain with its context. The antigen is undetermined. There were no recent acute infections or vaccinations among the donors, who were healthy HIV-negative adults. This record comes from a study of shared clonotypes between healthy human individuals. As for the study in general: The composition of the donors was two women and a few men aged 18 to 49. General observations from the study: Sequencing depth was predicted to influence how clonotypes are shared among donors.

Using ten immunoSEQ deep assay plates, investigators sequenced unsorted PBMC DNA. Libraries were prepared by immunoSEQ multiplex PCR; TCRdb keeps only in-frame clonotypes and omits some of them. The profile shows roughly 500,000 clones, around 79% of them singletons. V lost 6 bases and J 3 bases, leaving 11 bases between the germline ends. Germline V gene data show CDR1 as MNHNS and CDR2 as SASEGT. The CDR3 spans 14 residues. What was sequenced was PBMCs. The chain carries TRBV6-1 and TRBJ1-4, with D unclear. This TCR came from a woman aged 40-49 years in good health. Some clones in this sample may be carry-over from other donors' samples. The CDR3 nucleotides are TGTGCCAGCAGCCGCCCAGGAGCTAATGAAAAACTGTTTTTT. Amino acid sequence: CASSRPGANEKLFF.